The 22 T cell receptor beta chains in this list originate from one sample, sequenced in a study of cytomegalovirus exposure and HLA in healthy donors (dated by TCRdb to 2015 to 2018). The library was obtained by the immunoSEQ multiplex PCR assay. A mixture of 60 forward primers for TCR Vbeta segments and 13 reverse primers for TCR Jbeta segments was used in the multiplex PCR. As stored in TCRdb, this immuneACCESS dataset retains in-frame rearrangements with V and J assigned. A fraction of the clones does not appear; measured against another copy, unresolved V genes explain less than half of the discrepancy, and the remainder lacks a known reason. This sample is represented by 100,000 to 150,000 clones; 77% of them were singletons. Roughly 12% of the sample lies in the top ten. The sequenced sample consisted of PBMCs. The receptors originated from a middle-aged woman in good health and CMV-seropositive.

The chain carries TRBV5-1 and TRBJ2-7; D may be TRBD1 (6 bases). There are 15 residues in the CDR3. Germline CDR1 SGHRS, CDR2 YFSETQ. Trimming took off 4 bases at V and 4 bases at J, with 18 bases between the two ends. DNA for the CDR3: TGCGCCAGCAGCCCGGACAGTCTGACGCGGTACGAGCAGTACTTC. Translating it yields CASSPDSLTRYEQYF.

The V and J genes are TRBV5-1 and TRBJ2-1, with 7 bases identical to TRBD2. V trimming: 4 bases; J trimming: 9 bases; junction bases outside the gene matches: 7. Germline assignment: CDR1 SGHRS and CDR2 YFSETQ. CDR3 length equals 13 residues. CDR3 loop: CASSGSGNGEQFF. The CDR3, as DNA: TGCGCCAGCAGCGGGAGCGGGAACGGTGAGCAGTTCTTC.

As regards this clone: Other DNA sequences in this specimen translate into the identical CDR3. The rearrangement uses TRBV7-2 and TRBJ2-1; 9 nucleotides match TRBD1. The CDR3 is made up of 16 amino acids. With 3 bases clipped from V and 7 bases from J, the junction kept 10 bases outside the gene matches. The germline V gene has CDR1 SGHTA and CDR2 FQGNSA. CDR3 nucleotides: TGTGCCAGCAGCTTGGGTCCGGGACAGGGTCAGAATGAGCAGTTCTTC. This gives the protein CASSLGPGQGQNEQFF.

The chain is built from TRBV30 and TRBJ1-5; D not resolved. Looked up from germline, CDR1 is GTSNPN and CDR2 is SVGIG (reference sequence). CDR3 length: 14 residues. V gave up 1 base and J gave up 4 bases, with 11 bases separating them. The CDR3 sequence is CAWSDLNQNQPQHF. The DNA of the CDR3 is TGTGCCTGGAGTGATTTAAATCAGAATCAGCCCCAGCATTTT.

The chain uses TRBV28 and TRBJ2-1; maybe TRBD2 (6 bases). There are 16 residues in the CDR3. Trimming took off 3 bases at V and 10 bases at J, with 22 bases between the two ends. Per the germline V gene, CDR1 is MDHEN and CDR2 is SYDVKM. DNA of the CDR3: TGTGCCAGCAGTTTCGCGTCCGGCGGGACCGATGGGGAGCAGTTCTTC. Translated, it gives CASSFASGGTDGEQFF.

A word on this clone: Compared with germline, one end of the junction differs, possibly owing to a read error. The rearrangement uses TRBV7-9 and TRBJ2-5; D not resolved. CDR3 length: 11 residues. In germline, CDR1 is SEHNR, CDR2 FQNEAQ (reference sequence). CDR3 nucleotide sequence: TGTTCCAGCAGCTTCAGAGAGACCCAGTACTTC. Translation gives CSSSFRETQYF.

This CDR3 is CASSSGLSGYNEQFF. The CDR3 coding sequence is TGTGCCAGCAGTTCGGGACTTTCGGGCTACAATGAGCAGTTCTTC. The chain couples TRBV6-6 to TRBJ2-1; a possible D gene is TRBD2 (6 bases). Trimming left V 4 bases short and J 3 bases short, with 13 bases between. Germline-derived CDR1 and CDR2 are MNHNY and SVGAGI (reference sequence). This CDR3 comprises 15 residues.

The V gene is TRBV4-2, the J gene TRBJ2-2; 10 bases align to TRBD2. J lost 5 bases, V lost 1 base, and 4 bases had no gene match. Germline V gene data show CDR1 as LGHNA and CDR2 as YNFKEQ. The CDR3 has 16 residues. In DNA, the CDR3 is TGTGCCAGCAGCCAAGCGCAGCGGGAGGGGACCGGGGAGCTGTTTTTT. Translation: CASSQAQREGTGELFF.

The chain has TRBV2 and TRBJ1-1, with D unresolved. The germline gives CDR1 SNHLY, CDR2 FYNNEI. V was clipped by 6 bases and J by 5 bases, with 13 bases between them. The CDR3 length is 13 residues. DNA of the CDR3: TGTGCCAGCAGGGCGGTTGGATTAACTGAAGCTTTCTTT. Translated: CASRAVGLTEAFF.

This clone has a handful of counts. CDR3 DNA sequence: TGTGCCTGGAGACGGGGAACTGGAAACACCATATATTTT. Encoded protein: CAWRRGTGNTIYF. V and J are TRBV30 and TRBJ1-3; D is ambiguous. CDR3 size: 13 residues. Germline CDR1 is GTSNPN and CDR2 is SVGIG (reference sequence). Trimming shortened V by 3 bases and J by 2 bases, and 8 bases separated the two germline ends.

This clone was detected only a few times. The chain uses TRBV19 and TRBJ2-3; the match to TRBD2 covers 7 bases. Trimming at V came to 5 bases and at J to 2 bases, leaving 4 bases not matched to a gene. The CDR3 runs 14 residues. CDR1 and CDR2 from the germline V gene are LNHDA and SQIVND (reference sequence). The CDR3 spells CASSLGTTTDTQYF. The CDR3 region has the DNA TGTGCCAGTAGTCTGGGGACTACCACAGATACGCAGTATTTT. Complete variable domain (other parts from reference TRBV19 and TRBJ2-3): DGGITQSPKYLFRKEGQNVTLSCEQNLNHDAMYWYRQDPGQGLRLIYYSQIVNDFQKGDIAEGYSVSREKKESFPLTVTSAQKNPTAFYLCASSLGTTTDTQYFGPGTRLTVL.

The J gene is TRBJ2-1, the V gene TRBV30; 9 positions agree with TRBD2. Germline-derived CDR1 and CDR2 are GTSNPN and SVGIG (reference sequence). The ends lost 2 bases at V and 2 bases at J; junction bases unmatched: 1. The CDR3 covers 14 residues. In DNA, the CDR3 is TGTGCCTGGAGTCCTAGCGGGGCCTACAATGAGCAGTTCTTC. Its protein product is CAWSPSGAYNEQFF. The full variable domain, completed using reference TRBV30 and TRBJ2-1, is SQTIHQWPATLVQPVGSPLSLECTVEGTSNPNLYWYRQAAGRGLQLLFYSVGIGQISSEVPQNLSASRPQDRQFILSSKKLLLSDSGFYLCAWSPSGAYNEQFFGPGTRLTVL.

The V call is TRBV13, the J call TRBJ1-3; a possible D gene is TRBD1 (5 bases). Germline V gene lookup returns CDR1 PRHDT and CDR2 FYEKMQ (reference sequence). The CDR3 has 15 residues. The germline V and J ends were trimmed by 5 bases and 1 base, with 12 bases remaining between them. The CDR3 sequence: CASSGAELSGNTIYF. The CDR3 DNA is TGTGCCAGCAGCGGGGCCGAGCTTTCTGGAAACACCATATATTTT. The whole variable domain, filled in from reference TRBV13 and TRBJ1-3, reads AAGVIQSPRHLIKEKRETATLKCYPIPRHDTVYWYQQGPGQDPQFLISFYEKMQSDKGSIPDRFSAQQFSDYHSELNMSSLELGDSALYFCASSGAELSGNTIYFGEGSWLTVV.

The CDR3 reads CASSTGGAEAFF. CDR3 sequence (DNA): TGTGCCAGCTCGACCGGGGGGGCTGAAGCTTTCTTT. This chain links TRBV25-1 with TRBJ1-1; perhaps TRBD1 as D (5 bases). The length of the CDR3 is 12 residues. CDR1 and CDR2 from the germline V gene are MGHDK and SYGVNS. V was shortened by 8 bases and J by 6 bases, with 13 bases between the two germline ends.

This chain's CDR3 is CASSFGTGPDGYTF. Here the CDR3 DNA reads TGTGCCAGCAGTTTCGGGACAGGACCCGATGGCTACACCTTC. The J gene is TRBJ1-2, the V gene TRBV28; TRBD1 matches at 8 bases. Germline CDR1 is MDHEN and CDR2 is SYDVKM. The V segment lost 3 bases and the J segment 6 bases; nucleotides outside the gene matches: 6. The CDR3 totals 14 residues.

The chain is built from TRBV6-6 and TRBJ1-4; 10 bases map to TRBD1. The J segment lost 7 bases and the V segment lost 0 bases, leaving 2 bases of the junction unmatched. CDR1 MNHNY and CDR2 SVGAGI come from the germline V gene (reference sequence). This CDR3 is built from 15 residues. The CDR3, as DNA: TGTGCCAGCAGTTACTCTGGGGACAGGGGTGAAAAACTGTTTTTT. It specifies CASSYSGDRGEKLFF.

This clone was counted ten times or more. The CDR3 DNA reads TGTGCCAGCAGCATACTAGCGGGAGGAACAGATACGCAGTATTTT. It specifies CASSILAGGTDTQYF. The chain carries TRBV11-2 and TRBJ2-3; TRBD2 matches at 12 bases. J lost 3 bases, V lost 5 bases, and 3 bases had no gene match. Germline V gives CDR1 SGHAT, CDR2 FQNNGV. This CDR3 region has 15 residues.

The chain has TRBV29-1 and TRBJ2-1; possible D gene TRBD1, 5 bases. The germline V gene encodes CDR1 SQVTM and CDR2 ANQGSEA. V dropped 5 bases and J dropped 4 bases, with 6 bases sitting between them. This CDR3 has 11 residues. CDR3 sequence (DNA): TGCAGCGTTCGACAGTACAATGAGCAGTTCTTC. This translates into CSVRQYNEQFF.

This chain connects TRBV5-4 to TRBJ1-1; D might be TRBD1 (5 bases). The CDR3 loop spans 17 amino acids. CDR1 and CDR2 (germline): SGHNT, YYREEE (reference sequence). The V end was cut by 4 bases, the J end by 0 bases, with 19 bases between. CDR3 amino acids: CASSPGGAATMNTEAFF. The CDR3 DNA reads as TGTGCCAGCAGCCCGGGAGGGGCAGCTACTATGAACACTGAAGCTTTCTTT.

A note on this clone: Other nucleotide sequences from this sample produce the same CDR3. The rearrangement links TRBV19 to TRBJ2-7, with D perhaps matching TRBD2 (5 bases). The length of the CDR3 is 12 residues. Germline V lookup: CDR1 LNHDA, CDR2 SQIVND (reference sequence). DNA for the CDR3: TGTGCAAGTGGGAGAGGGTCCTACGAGCAGTACTTC. It specifies CASGRGSYEQYF. The full variable domain, in which reference TRBV19 and TRBJ2-7 provide the parts outside the CDR3, is DGGITQSPKYLFRKEGQNVTLSCEQNLNHDAMYWYRQDPGQGLRLIYYSQIVNDFQKGDIAEGYSVSREKKESFPLTVTSAQKNPTAFYLCASGRGSYEQYFGPGTRLTVT.

V is TRBV7-8 and J is TRBJ2-5; TRBD2 aligns across 8 bases. CDR1 and CDR2 from the germline V gene are SGHVS and FQNEAQ. The V segment lost 4 bases and the J segment 5 bases; nucleotides outside the gene matches: 9. This CDR3 has 15 amino acids. The DNA for the CDR3 is TGTGCCAGCAGCTCCCCGGGGGGGCAAAGGGAGACCCAGTACTTC. It encodes CASSSPGGQRETQYF.

The chain has TRBV2 and TRBJ1-1, with 8 nucleotides matching TRBD1. The CDR3 runs 15 residues. Germline V gives CDR1 SNHLY, CDR2 FYNNEI. V gave up 6 bases and J gave up 2 bases; unmatched junction bases: 8. The CDR3 DNA reads as TGTGCCAGCAGCGAGGACAGGGATGTTAACACTGAAGCTTTCTTT. Its translation is CASSEDRDVNTEAFF. Full variable domain (outside the CDR3, taken from reference TRBV2 and TRBJ1-1): EPEVTQTPSHQVTQMGQEVILRCVPISNHLYFYWYRQILGQKVEFLVSFYNNEISEKSEIFDDQFSVERPDGSNFTLKIRSTKLEDSAMYFCASSEDRDVNTEAFFGQGTRLTVV.